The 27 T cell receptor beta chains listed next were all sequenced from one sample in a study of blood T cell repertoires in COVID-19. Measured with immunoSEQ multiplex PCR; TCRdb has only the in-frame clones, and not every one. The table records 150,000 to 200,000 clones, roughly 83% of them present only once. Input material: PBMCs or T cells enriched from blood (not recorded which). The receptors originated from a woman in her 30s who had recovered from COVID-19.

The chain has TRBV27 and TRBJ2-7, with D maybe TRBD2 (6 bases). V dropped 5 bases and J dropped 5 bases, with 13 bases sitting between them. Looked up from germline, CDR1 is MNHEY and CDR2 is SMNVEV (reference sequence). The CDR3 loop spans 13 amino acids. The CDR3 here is CASSRGTYNEQYF. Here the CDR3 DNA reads TGTGCCAGCAGTAGAGGGACTTACAACGAGCAGTACTTC.

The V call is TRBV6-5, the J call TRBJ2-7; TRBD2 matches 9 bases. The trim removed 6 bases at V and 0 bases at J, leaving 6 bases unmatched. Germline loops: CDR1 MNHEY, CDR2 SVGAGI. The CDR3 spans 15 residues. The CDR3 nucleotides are TGTGCCAGCAGAGTATATAGCGGGAGCTCCTACGAGCAGTACTTC. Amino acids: CASRVYSGSSYEQYF.

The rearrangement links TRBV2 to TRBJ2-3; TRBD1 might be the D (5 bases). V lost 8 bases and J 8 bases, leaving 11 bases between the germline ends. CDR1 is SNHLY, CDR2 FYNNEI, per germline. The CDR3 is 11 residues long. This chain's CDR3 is CASPLQGTQYF. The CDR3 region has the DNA TGTGCCAGCCCTCTGCAGGGTACGCAGTATTTT.

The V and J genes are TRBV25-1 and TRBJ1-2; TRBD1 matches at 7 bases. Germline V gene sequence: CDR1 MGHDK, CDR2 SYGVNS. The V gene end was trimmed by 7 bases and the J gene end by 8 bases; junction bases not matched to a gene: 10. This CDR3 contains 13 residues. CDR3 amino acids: CASKSTGAAGYTF. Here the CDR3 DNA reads TGTGCCAGCAAAAGCACAGGGGCGGCGGGCTACACCTTC.

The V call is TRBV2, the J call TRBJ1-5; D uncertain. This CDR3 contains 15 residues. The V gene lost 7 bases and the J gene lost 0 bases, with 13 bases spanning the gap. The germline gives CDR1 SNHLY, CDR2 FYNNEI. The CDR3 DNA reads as TGTGCCAGCACCAAAGAGGTAAATAGCAATCAGCCCCAGCATTTT. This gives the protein CASTKEVNSNQPQHF.

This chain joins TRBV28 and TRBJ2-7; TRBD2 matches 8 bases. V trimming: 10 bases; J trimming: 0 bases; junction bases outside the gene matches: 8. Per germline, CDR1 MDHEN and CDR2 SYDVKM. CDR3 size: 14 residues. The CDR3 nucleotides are TGTGCCATCGCCCGGGGGGGGAGCTCCTACGAGCAGTACTTC. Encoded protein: CAIARGGSSYEQYF.

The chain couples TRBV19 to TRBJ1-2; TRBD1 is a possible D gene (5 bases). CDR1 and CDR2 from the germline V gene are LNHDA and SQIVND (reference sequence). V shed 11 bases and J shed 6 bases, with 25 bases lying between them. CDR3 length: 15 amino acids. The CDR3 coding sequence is TGTGCCGGCTCCTCCCCAGGACACGGTGGGGATGGCTACACCTTC. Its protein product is CAGSSPGHGGDGYTF.

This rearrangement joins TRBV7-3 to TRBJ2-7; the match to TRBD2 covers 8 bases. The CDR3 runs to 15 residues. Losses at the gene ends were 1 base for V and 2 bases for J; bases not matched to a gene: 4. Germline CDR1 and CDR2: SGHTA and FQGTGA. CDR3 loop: CASSLRSGSPYEQYF. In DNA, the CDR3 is TGTGCCAGCAGCTTAAGAAGCGGGAGCCCCTACGAGCAGTACTTC.

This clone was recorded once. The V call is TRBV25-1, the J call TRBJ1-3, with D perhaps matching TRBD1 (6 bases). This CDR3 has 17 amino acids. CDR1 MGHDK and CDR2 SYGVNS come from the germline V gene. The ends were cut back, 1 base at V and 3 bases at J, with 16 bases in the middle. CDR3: CASSEFLPGQNGNTIYF. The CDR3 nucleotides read TGTGCCAGCAGTGAATTCCTTCCGGGACAAAATGGAAACACCATATATTTT.

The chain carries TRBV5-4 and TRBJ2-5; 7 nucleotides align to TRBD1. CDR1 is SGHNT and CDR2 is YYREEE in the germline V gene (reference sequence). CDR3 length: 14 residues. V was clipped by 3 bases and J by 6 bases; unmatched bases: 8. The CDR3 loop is CASSSPGQRKTQYF. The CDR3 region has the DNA TGTGCCAGCAGCTCGCCGGGACAGCGGAAGACCCAGTACTTC. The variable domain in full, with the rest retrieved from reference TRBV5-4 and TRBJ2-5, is ETGVTQSPTHLIKTRGQQVTLRCSSQSGHNTVSWYQQALGQGPQFIFQYYREEENGRGNFPPRFSGLQFPNYSSELNVNALELDDSALYLCASSSPGQRKTQYFGPGTRLLVL.

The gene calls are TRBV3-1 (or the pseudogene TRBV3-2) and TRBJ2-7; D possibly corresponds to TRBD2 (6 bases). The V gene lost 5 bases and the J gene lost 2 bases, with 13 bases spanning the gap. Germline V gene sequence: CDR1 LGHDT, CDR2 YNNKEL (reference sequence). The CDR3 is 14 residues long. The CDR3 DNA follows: TGTGCCAGCAGCACTGGCGGGAACCCCTACGAGCAGTACTTC. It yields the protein CASSTGGNPYEQYF.

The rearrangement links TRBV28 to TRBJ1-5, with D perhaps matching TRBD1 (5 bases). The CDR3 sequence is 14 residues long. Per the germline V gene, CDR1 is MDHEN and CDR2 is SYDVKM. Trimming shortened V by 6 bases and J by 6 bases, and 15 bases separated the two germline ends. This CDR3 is CASSISGGGQPQHF. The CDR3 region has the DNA TGTGCCAGCAGCATATCCGGCGGGGGTCAGCCCCAGCATTTT.

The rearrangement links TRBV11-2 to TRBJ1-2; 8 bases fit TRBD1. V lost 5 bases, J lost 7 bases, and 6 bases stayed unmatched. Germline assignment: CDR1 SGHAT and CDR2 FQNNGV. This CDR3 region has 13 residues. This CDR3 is CASSEDRVGGYTF. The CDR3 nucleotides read TGTGCCAGCAGCGAGGACAGGGTGGGTGGCTACACCTTC.

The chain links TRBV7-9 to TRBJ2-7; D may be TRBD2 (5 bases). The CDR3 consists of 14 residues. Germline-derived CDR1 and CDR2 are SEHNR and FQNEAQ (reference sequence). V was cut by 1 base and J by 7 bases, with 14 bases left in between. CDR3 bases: TGTGCCAGCAGCTTAGGAAGTTTAGCGAGGGAGCAGTACTTC. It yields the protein CASSLGSLAREQYF.

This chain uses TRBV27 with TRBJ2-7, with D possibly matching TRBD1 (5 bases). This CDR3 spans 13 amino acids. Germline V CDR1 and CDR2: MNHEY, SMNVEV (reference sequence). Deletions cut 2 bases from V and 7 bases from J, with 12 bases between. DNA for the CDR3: TGTGCCAGCAGTTTAGGCAGGGTAGGTGAGCAGTACTTC. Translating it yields CASSLGRVGEQYF.

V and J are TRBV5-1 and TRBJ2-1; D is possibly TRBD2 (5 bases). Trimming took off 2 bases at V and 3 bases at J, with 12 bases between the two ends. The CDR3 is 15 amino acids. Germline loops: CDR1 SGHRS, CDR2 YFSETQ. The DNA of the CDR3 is TGCGCCAGCAGCTTAGTGAGGGCGAACTACAATGAGCAGTTCTTC. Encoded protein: CASSLVRANYNEQFF.

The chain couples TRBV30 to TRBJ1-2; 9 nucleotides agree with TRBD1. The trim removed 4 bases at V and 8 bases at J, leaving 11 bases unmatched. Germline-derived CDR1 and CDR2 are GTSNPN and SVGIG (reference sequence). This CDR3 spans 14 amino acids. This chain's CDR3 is CAWKTDRGREGYTF. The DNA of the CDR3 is TGTGCCTGGAAAACGGACAGGGGAAGAGAAGGCTACACCTTC.

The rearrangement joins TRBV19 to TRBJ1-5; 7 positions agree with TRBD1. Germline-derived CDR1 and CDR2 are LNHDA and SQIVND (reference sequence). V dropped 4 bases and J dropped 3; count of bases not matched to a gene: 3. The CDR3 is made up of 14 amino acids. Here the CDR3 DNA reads TGTGCCAGTAGTACGGGACAGAACAATCAGCCCCAGCATTTT. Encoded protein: CASSTGQNNQPQHF.

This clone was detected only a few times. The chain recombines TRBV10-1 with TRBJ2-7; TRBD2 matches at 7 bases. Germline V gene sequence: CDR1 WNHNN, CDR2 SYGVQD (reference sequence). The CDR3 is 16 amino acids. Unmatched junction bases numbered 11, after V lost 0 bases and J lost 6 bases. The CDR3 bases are TGCGCCAGCAGTGAGTCCGGACCGGGAGGAGGAGCCGAGCAGTACTTC. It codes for CASSESGPGGGAEQYF.

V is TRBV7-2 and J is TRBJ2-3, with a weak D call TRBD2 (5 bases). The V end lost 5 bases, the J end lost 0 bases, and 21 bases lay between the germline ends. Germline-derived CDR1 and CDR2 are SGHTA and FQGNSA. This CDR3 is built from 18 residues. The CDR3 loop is CASSTPIPDWRSTDTQYF. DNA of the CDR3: TGTGCCAGCAGCACGCCTATCCCGGACTGGAGAAGCACAGATACGCAGTATTTT.

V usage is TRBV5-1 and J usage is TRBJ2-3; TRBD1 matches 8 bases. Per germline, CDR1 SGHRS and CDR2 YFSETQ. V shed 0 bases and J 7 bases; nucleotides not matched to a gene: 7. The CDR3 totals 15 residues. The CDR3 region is CASSLEGTGTHTQYF. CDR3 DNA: TGCGCCAGCAGCTTGGAAGGGACAGGTACCCATACGCAGTATTTT.

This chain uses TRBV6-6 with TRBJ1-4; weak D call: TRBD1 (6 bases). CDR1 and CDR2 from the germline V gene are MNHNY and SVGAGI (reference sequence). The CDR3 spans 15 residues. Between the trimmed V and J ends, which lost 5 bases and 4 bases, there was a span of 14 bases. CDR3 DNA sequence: TGTGCCAGCAGTAGTCGGGGGGCCGTTAATGAAAAACTGTTTTTT. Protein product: CASSSRGAVNEKLFF.

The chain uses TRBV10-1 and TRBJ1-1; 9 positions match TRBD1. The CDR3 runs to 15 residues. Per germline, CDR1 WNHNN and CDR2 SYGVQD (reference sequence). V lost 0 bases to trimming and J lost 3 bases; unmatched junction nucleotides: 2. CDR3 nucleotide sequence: TGCGCCAGCAGTGAGTCGACAGGGGGGTACACTGAAGCTTTCTTT. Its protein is CASSESTGGYTEAFF.

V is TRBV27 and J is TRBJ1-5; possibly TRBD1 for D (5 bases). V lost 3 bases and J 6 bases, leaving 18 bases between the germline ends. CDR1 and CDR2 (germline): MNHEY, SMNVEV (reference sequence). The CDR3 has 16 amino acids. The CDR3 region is CASSFAPAGWRQPQHF. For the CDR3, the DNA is TGTGCCAGCAGTTTTGCTCCGGCAGGGTGGCGTCAGCCCCAGCATTTT.

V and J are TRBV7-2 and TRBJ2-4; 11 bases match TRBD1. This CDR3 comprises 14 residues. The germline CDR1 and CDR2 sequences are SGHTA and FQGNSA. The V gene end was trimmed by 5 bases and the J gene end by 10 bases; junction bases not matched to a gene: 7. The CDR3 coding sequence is TGTGCCAGCAGCCCCGGACAGGGGGCGACGATTCAGTACTTC. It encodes CASSPGQGATIQYF.

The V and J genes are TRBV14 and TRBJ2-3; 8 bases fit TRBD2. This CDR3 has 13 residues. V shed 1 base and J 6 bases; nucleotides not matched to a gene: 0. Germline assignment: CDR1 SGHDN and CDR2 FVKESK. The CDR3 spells CASSQAGGDTQYF. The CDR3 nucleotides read TGTGCCAGCAGCCAAGCGGGAGGGGATACGCAGTATTTT. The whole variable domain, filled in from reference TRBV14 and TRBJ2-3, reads EAGVTQFPSHSVIEKGQTVTLRCDPISGHDNLYWYRRVMGKEIKFLLHFVKESKQDESGMPNNRFLAERTGGTYSTLKVQPAELEDSGVYFCASSQAGGDTQYFGPGTRLTVL.

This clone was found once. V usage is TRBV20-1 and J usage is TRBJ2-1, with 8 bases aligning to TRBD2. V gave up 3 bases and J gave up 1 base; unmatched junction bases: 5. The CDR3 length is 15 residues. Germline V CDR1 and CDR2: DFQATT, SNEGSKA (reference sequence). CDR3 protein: CSASPGTSSYNEQFF. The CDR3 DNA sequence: TGCAGTGCTAGTCCCGGGACTAGTTCCTACAATGAGCAGTTCTTC.